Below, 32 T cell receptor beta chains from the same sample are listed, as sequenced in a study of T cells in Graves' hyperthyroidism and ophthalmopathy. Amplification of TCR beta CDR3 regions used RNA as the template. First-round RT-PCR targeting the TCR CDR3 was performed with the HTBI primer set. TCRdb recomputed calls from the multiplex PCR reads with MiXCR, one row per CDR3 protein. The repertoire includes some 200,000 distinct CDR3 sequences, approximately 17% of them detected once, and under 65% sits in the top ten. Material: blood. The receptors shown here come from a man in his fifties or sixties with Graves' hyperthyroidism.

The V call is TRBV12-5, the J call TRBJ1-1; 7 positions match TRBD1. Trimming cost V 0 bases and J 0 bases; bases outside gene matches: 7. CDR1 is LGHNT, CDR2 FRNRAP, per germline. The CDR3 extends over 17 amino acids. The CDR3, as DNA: TGTGCTAGTGGTTTGGTAATGGCAGGGGGGTTGAACACTGAAGCTTTCTTT. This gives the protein CASGLVMAGGLNTEAFF. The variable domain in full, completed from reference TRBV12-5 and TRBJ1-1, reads DARVTQTPRHKVTEMGQEVTMRCQPILGHNTVFWYRQTMMQGLELLAYFRNRAPLDDSGMPKDRFSAEMPDATLATLKIQPSEPRDSAVYFCASGLVMAGGLNTEAFFGQGTRLTVV.

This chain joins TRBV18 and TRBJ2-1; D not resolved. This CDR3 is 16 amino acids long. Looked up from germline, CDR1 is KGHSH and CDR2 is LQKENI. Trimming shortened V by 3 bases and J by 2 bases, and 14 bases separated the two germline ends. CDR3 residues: CASSPIIGSAYNEQFF. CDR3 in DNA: TGTGCCAGCTCACCCATTATTGGGTCGGCCTACAATGAGCAGTTCTTC.

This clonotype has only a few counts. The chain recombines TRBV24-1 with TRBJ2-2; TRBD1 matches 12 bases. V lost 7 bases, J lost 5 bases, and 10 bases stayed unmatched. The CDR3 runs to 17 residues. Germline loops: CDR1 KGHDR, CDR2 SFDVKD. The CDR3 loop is CATSRDRGPGETGELFF. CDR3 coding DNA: TGTGCCACCAGCAGGGACAGGGGGCCGGGTGAGACCGGGGAGCTGTTTTTT.

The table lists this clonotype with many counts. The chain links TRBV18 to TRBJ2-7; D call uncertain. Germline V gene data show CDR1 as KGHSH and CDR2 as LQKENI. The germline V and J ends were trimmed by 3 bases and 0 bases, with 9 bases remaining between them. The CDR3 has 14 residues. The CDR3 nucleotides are TGTGCCAGCTCACCGTGGCAGAACTCCTACGAGCAGTACTTC. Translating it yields CASSPWQNSYEQYF.

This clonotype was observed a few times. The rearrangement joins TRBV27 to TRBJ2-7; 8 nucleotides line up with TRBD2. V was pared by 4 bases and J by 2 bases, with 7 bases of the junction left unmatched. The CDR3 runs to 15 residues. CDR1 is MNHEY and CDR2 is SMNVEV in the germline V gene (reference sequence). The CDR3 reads CASSSIAGITYEQYF. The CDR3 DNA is TGTGCCAGCAGTTCGATAGCGGGGATTACCTACGAGCAGTACTTC.

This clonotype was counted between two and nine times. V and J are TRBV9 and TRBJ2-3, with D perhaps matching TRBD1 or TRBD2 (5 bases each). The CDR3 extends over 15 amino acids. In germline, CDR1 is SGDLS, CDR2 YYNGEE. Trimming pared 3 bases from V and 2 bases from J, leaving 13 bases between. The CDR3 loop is CASSAPGAPTDTQYF. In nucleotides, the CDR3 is TGTGCCAGCAGCGCCCCCGGGGCTCCCACAGATACGCAGTATTTT.

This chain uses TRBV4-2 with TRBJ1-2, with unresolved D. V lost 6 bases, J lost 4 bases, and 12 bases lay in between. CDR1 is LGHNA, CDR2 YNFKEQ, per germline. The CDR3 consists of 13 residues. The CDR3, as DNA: TGTGCCAGCAGAGATGATGATCTCTATGGCTACACCTTC. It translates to CASRDDDLYGYTF.

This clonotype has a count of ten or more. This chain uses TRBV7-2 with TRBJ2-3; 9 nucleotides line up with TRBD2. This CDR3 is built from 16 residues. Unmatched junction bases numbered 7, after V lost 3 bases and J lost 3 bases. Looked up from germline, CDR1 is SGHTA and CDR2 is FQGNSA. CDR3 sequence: CASSLVAGAITDTQYF. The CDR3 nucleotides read TGTGCCAGCAGCTTGGTAGCGGGAGCTATTACAGATACGCAGTATTTT.

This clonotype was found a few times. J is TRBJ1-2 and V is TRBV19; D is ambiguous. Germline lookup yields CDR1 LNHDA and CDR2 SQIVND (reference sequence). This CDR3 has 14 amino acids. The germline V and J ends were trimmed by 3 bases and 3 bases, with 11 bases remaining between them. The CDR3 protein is CASSINRNDYGYTF. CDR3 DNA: TGTGCCAGTAGTATCAACAGAAATGACTATGGCTACACCTTC.

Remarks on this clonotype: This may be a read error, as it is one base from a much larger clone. The CDR3 here is CASSPSRMGTGELFF. The CDR3 nucleotides read TGTGCCAGCAGCCCTAGCAGGATGGGCACCGGGGAGCTGTTTTTT. The chain recombines TRBV7-9 with TRBJ2-2; tentatively, D is TRBD2 (5 bases). The CDR3 totals 15 residues. Trimming left V 5 bases short and J 4 bases short, with 14 bases between. Germline CDR1 SEHNR, CDR2 FQNEAQ (reference sequence).

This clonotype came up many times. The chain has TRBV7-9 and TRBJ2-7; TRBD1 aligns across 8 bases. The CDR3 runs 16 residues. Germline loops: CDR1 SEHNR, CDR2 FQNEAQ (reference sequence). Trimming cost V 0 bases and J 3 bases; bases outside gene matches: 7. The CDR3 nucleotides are TGTGCCAGCAGCTTAGCGCTGGCAGGGGGCTTCTACGAGCAGTACTTC. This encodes CASSLALAGGFYEQYF.

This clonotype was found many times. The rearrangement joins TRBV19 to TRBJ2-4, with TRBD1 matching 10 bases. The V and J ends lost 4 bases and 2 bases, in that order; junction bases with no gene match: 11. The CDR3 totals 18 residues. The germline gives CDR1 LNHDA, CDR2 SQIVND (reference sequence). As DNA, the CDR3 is TGTGCCAGTAGTACAAGGACCTGGACAGGGGGTACCAAAAACATTCAGTACTTC. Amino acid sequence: CASSTRTWTGGTKNIQYF. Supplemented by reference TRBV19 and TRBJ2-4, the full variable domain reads DGGITQSPKYLFRKEGQNVTLSCEQNLNHDAMYWYRQDPGQGLRLIYYSQIVNDFQKGDIAEGYSVSREKKESFPLTVTSAQKNPTAFYLCASSTRTWTGGTKNIQYFGAGTRLSVL.

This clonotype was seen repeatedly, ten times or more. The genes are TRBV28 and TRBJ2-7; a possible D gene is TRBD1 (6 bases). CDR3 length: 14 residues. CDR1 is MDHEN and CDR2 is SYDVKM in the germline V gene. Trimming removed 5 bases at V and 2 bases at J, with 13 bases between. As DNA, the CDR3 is TGTGCCAGCAGTCCCCGGGACACGGCCTACGAGCAGTACTTC. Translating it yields CASSPRDTAYEQYF.

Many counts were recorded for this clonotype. The CDR3: CASSVSSSYEQYF. As DNA, the CDR3 is TGTGCCAGCAGTGTTTCCAGCTCCTACGAGCAGTACTTC. The chain joins TRBV6-1 to TRBJ2-7; no definite D call. V lost 4 bases, J lost 0 bases, and 7 bases lay in between. The CDR3 contains 13 residues. Germline values: CDR1 MNHNS, CDR2 SASEGT.

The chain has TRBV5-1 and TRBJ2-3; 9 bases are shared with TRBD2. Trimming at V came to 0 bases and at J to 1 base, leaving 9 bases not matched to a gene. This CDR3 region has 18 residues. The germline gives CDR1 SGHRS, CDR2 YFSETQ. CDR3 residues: CASSLALAPSGGTDTQYF. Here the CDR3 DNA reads TGCGCCAGCAGCTTGGCCTTGGCGCCTAGCGGGGGCACAGATACGCAGTATTTT.

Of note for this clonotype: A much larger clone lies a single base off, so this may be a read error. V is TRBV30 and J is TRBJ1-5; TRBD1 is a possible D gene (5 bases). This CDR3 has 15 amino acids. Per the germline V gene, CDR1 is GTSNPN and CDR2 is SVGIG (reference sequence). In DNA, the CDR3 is TGTGCCTGGAGTAGGTCGCCCGGGGGTAATCAGCTCCAGCATTTT. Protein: CAWSRSPGGNQLQHF.

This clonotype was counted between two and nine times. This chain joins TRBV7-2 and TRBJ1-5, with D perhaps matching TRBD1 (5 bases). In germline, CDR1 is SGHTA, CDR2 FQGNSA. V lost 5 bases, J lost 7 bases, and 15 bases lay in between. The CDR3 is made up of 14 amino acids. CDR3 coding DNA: TGTGCCAGCAGCAGCGGGGCCCACGGCCAGCCCCAGCATTTT. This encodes CASSSGAHGQPQHF.

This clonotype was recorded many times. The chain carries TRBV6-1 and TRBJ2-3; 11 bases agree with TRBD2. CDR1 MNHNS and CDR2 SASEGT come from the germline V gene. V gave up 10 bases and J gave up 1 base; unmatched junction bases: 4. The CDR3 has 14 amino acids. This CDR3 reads CATTGLAGTDTQYF. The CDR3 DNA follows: TGTGCCACCACGGGACTAGCGGGCACAGATACGCAGTATTTT.

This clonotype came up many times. The CDR3 region is CASGGTGNEQFF. In DNA form, the CDR3 reads TGTGCTAGTGGTGGTACAGGGAATGAGCAGTTCTTC. The chain is built from TRBV12-5 and TRBJ2-1, with TRBD1 as a possible D gene (6 bases). V gave up 5 bases and J gave up 7 bases, with 9 bases separating them. Germline V lookup: CDR1 LGHNT, CDR2 FRNRAP. CDR3 length: 12 residues.

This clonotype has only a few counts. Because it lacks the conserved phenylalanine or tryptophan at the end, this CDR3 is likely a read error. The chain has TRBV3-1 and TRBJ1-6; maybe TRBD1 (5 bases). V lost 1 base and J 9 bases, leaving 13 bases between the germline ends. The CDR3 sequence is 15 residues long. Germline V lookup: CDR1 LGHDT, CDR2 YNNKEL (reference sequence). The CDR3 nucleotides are TGTGCCAGCAGCCAAGCGGGACTGCTGCTTTCACCCCTCCACCTT. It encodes CASSQAGLLLSPLHL.

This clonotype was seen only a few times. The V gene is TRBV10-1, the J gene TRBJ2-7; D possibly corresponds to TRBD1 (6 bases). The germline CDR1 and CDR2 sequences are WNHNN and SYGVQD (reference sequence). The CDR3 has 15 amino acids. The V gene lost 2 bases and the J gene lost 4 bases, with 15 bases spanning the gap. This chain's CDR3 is CASSERAGVGYEQYF. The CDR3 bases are TGCGCCAGCAGTGAGCGGGCAGGGGTCGGGTACGAGCAGTACTTC.

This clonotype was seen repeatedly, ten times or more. CDR3 DNA: TGCGCCAGCAGATCCACAGGGTCTCCATACAATGAGCAGTTCTTC. Protein: CASRSTGSPYNEQFF. The rearrangement uses TRBV5-1 and TRBJ2-1, with TRBD1 as a possible D gene (6 bases). Trimming shortened V by 5 bases and J by 4 bases, and 16 bases separated the two germline ends. Germline V gene sequence: CDR1 SGHRS, CDR2 YFSETQ. The CDR3 has 15 amino acids.

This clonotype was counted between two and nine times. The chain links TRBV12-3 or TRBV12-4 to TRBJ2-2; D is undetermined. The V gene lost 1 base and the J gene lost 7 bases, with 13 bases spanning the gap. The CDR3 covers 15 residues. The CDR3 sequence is CASSLEASLGGELFF. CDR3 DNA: TGTGCCAGCAGTTTAGAGGCCAGCTTGGGCGGGGAGCTGTTTTTT.

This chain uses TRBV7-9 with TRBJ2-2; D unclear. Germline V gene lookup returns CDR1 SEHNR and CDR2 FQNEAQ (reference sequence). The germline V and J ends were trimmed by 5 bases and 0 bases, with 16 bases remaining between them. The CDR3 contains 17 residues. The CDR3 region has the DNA TGTGCCAGCAGCCCGTGGCACTTTGGCGCGAACACCGGGGAGCTGTTTTTT. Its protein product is CASSPWHFGANTGELFF. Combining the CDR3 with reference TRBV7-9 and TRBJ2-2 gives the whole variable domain DTGVSQNPRHKITKRGQNVTFRCDPISEHNRLYWYRQTLGQGPEFLTYFQNEAQLEKSRLLSDRFSAERPKGSFSTLEIQRTEQGDSAMYLCASSPWHFGANTGELFFGEGSRLTVL.

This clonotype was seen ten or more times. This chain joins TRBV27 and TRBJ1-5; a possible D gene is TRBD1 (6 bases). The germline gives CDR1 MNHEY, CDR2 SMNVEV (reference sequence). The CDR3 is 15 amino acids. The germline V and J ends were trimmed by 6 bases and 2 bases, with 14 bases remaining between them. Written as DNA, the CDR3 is TGTGCCAGCAGGAGACAGACAGGAGGCAATCAGCCCCAGCATTTT. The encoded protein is CASRRQTGGNQPQHF.

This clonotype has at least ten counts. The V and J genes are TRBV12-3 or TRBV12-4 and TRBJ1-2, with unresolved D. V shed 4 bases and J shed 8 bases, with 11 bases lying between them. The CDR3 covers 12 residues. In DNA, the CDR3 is TGTGCCAGCAGTTACGGACCGAGGGGCTACACCTTC. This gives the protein CASSYGPRGYTF.

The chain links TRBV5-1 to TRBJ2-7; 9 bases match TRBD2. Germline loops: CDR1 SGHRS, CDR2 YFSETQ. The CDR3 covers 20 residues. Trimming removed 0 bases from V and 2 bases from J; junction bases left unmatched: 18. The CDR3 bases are TGCGCCAGCAGCTTGGGGTATGGCAGGCTAATAGCGGGAGACCCCTACGAGCAGTACTTC. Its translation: CASSLGYGRLIAGDPYEQYF.

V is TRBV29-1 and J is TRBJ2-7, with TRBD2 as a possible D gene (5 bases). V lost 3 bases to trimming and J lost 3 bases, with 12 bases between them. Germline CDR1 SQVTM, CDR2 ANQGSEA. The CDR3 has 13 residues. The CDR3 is CSVDLVGGYEQYF. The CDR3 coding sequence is TGCAGCGTTGATTTGGTAGGAGGCTACGAGCAGTACTTC.

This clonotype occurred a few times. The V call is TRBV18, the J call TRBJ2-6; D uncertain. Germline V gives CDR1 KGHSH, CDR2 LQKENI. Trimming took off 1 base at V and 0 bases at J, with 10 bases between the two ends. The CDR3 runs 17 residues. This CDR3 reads CASSPRQVASGANVLTF. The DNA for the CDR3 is TGTGCCAGCTCACCACGTCAGGTAGCCTCTGGGGCCAACGTCCTGACTTTC.

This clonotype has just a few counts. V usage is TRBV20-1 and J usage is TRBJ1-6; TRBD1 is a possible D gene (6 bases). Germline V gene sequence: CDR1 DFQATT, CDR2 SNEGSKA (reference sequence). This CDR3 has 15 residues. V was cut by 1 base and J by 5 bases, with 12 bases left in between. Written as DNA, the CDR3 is TGCAGTGCTAGAGTAGGGGGGATGGATAATTCACCCCTCCACTTT. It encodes CSARVGGMDNSPLHF.

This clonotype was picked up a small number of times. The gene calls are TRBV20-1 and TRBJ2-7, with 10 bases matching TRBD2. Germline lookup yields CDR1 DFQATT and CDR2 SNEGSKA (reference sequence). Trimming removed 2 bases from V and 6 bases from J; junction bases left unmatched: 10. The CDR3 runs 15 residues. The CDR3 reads CSARPLAGVGGEQYF. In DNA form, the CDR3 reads TGCAGTGCTAGACCCCTAGCGGGAGTTGGCGGCGAGCAGTACTTC.

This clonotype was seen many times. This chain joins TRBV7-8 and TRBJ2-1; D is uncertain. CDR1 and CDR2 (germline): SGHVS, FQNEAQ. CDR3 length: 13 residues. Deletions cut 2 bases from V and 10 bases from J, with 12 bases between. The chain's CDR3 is CASSLLGSWEQFF. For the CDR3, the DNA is TGTGCCAGCAGCTTACTAGGGTCTTGGGAGCAGTTCTTC.